This T cell receptor beta chain originates from a study of cytomegalovirus exposure and HLA in healthy donors. Notes on the study in general: Researchers catalogued about 150 TCR beta chains as cytomegalovirus-associated.

Comment on this clone: Its antigen is unidentified.

This CDR3 is 20 amino acids long. Germline CDR1 KGHSH, CDR2 LQKENI. V dropped 6 bases and J dropped 2; count of bases not matched to a gene: 19. The PCR was carried out with 60 Vbeta primers and 13 Jbeta primers. Sequencing used immunoSEQ multiplex PCR; TCRdb keeps in-frame clones, though not all of them. The data hold under 150,000 clones, with over 70% observed a single time. Sequenced sample: PBMCs. This chain uses TRBV18 with TRBJ2-6; 7 positions agree with TRBD1. The source of this sequence is a woman aged 40-49 years in good health and CMV-seropositive. The DNA for the CDR3 is TGTGCCAGCTCCCGCTTCGGAGGACAGGCCTTACCCCCTGGGGCCAACGTCCTGACTTTC. Translating gives CASSRFGGQALPPGANVLTF.